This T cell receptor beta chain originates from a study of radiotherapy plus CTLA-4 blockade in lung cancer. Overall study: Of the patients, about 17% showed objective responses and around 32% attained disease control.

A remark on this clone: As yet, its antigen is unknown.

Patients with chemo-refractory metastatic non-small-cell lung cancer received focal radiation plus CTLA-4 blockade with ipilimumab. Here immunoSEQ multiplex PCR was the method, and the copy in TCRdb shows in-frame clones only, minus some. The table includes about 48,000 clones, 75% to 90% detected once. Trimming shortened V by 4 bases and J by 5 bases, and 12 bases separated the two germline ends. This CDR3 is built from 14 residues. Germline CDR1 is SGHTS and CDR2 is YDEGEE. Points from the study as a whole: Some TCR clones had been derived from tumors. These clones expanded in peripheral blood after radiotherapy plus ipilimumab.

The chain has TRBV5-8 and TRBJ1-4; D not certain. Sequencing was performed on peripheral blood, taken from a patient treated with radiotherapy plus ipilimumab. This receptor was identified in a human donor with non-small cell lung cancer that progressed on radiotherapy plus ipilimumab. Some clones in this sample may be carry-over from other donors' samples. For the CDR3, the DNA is TGTGCCAGCAGCAACTTTCTCTCCAATGAAAAACTGTTTTTT. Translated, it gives CASSNFLSNEKLFF.